This entry lists 20 T cell receptor beta chains sequenced from one sample in a study of cytomegalovirus exposure and HLA in healthy donors. Use of 60 Vbeta and 13 Jbeta primers characterized the PCR. Sequencing used immunoSEQ multiplex PCR; TCRdb keeps in-frame clones, though not all of them. The data show some 120,000 clones, with about 80% seen just once and 5.3% held by the top ten. The specimen sequenced was PBMCs. The receptors originated from a man aged 25-45 years in good health and CMV-seronegative.

V is TRBV14 and J is TRBJ1-1; D uncertain. This CDR3 is built from 15 residues. Looked up from germline, CDR1 is SGHDN and CDR2 is FVKESK. V lost 1 base, J lost 1 base, and 10 bases lay in between. The CDR3 here is CASSQVRGGNTEAFF. The CDR3 bases are TGTGCCAGCAGCCAAGTGCGGGGAGGGAACACTGAAGCTTTCTTT.

This sequence joins TRBV6-6 and TRBJ1-2; no reliable D call. The germline V gene encodes CDR1 MNHNY and CDR2 SVGAGI (reference sequence). V lost 6 bases and J 0 bases, leaving 11 bases between the germline ends. CDR3 length: 14 amino acids. In DNA, the CDR3 is TGTGCCAGCAGATGGGCCTTGGCTAACTATGGCTACACCTTC. Translated, it gives CASRWALANYGYTF.

The chain combines TRBV10-3 with TRBJ1-6; TRBD1 matches 8 bases. Trimming took 7 bases from V and 7 from J; bases not matched to a gene: 3. This CDR3 is built from 13 residues. Germline CDR1 ENHRY, CDR2 SYGVKD. The CDR3 region is CAINDRGNSPLHF. CDR3 in DNA: TGTGCCATCAATGACAGGGGAAATTCACCCCTCCACTTT.

This clone was detected a few times. The chain uses TRBV14 and TRBJ2-5; 9 bases map to TRBD1. The germline gives CDR1 SGHDN, CDR2 FVKESK. The J segment lost 2 bases and the V segment lost 0 bases, leaving 7 bases of the junction unmatched. The CDR3 covers 17 residues. The CDR3 bases are TGTGCCAGCAGCCAAGATAAGGGGACAGGGCCTCAAGAGACCCAGTACTTC. Its translation is CASSQDKGTGPQETQYF.

The chain couples TRBV27 to TRBJ2-3; TRBD1 agrees at 11 bases. V shed 5 bases and J 2 bases; nucleotides not matched to a gene: 6. Looked up from germline, CDR1 is MNHEY and CDR2 is SMNVEV (reference sequence). The CDR3 has 16 amino acids. Written as DNA, the CDR3 is TGTGCCAGCAGTCGCCGGGACAGGGGGACCACAGATACGCAGTATTTT. Translating gives CASSRRDRGTTDTQYF.

The chain employs TRBV10-1 and TRBJ1-6; D uncertain. This CDR3 contains 13 residues. Trimming took off 2 bases at V and 10 bases at J, with 9 bases between the two ends. CDR1 is WNHNN and CDR2 is SYGVQD in the germline V gene (reference sequence). The CDR3 region is CASSERERSPLHF. The DNA of the CDR3 is TGCGCCAGCAGTGAGAGGGAGCGGTCACCCCTCCACTTT.

V is TRBV5-1 and J is TRBJ2-1; 7 nucleotides align to TRBD2. V shed 0 bases and J 7 bases; nucleotides not matched to a gene: 4. This CDR3 is built from 14 residues. Germline loops: CDR1 SGHRS, CDR2 YFSETQ. In DNA, the CDR3 is TGCGCCAGCAGCTTGGTTGGGGGGGGAAATGAGCAGTTCTTC. Its protein product is CASSLVGGGNEQFF.

This chain connects TRBV6-6 to TRBJ1-5, with D unclear. Trimming pared 2 bases from V and 3 bases from J, leaving 8 bases between. This CDR3 is built from 14 residues. CDR1 and CDR2 (germline): MNHNY, SVGAGI (reference sequence). CDR3 DNA: TGTGCCAGCAGTTACCAAGCGGTCAATCAGCCCCAGCATTTT. Translated: CASSYQAVNQPQHF.

V is TRBV7-2 and J is TRBJ2-7, with 8 bases lining up with TRBD1. V shed 5 bases, J shed 3 bases, and the junction held 6 bases outside the gene matches. Germline V gives CDR1 SGHTA, CDR2 FQGNSA. This CDR3 has 14 amino acids. Here the CDR3 reads CASSTRQGLYEQYF. The CDR3 DNA reads TGTGCCAGCAGCACACGACAGGGGCTCTACGAGCAGTACTTC. The full variable domain, its missing parts supplied by reference TRBV7-2 and TRBJ2-7, is GAGVSQSPSNKVTEKGKDVELRCDPISGHTALYWYRQSLGQGLEFLIYFQGNSAPDKSGLPSDRFSAERTGGSVSTLTIQRTQQEDSAVYLCASSTRQGLYEQYFGPGTRLTVT.

This clone has only one observation. V usage is TRBV10-3 and J usage is TRBJ2-1, with 9 positions matching TRBD2. J was trimmed by 10 bases and V by 3 bases; bases with no gene match: 7. There are 14 residues in the CDR3. Germline lookup yields CDR1 ENHRY and CDR2 SYGVKD. This CDR3 is CAISDSGSEEEQFF. Written as DNA, the CDR3 is TGTGCCATCAGTGATAGCGGGAGTGAGGAGGAGCAGTTCTTC.

This clone was recorded a few times. The chain is built from TRBV2 and TRBJ2-1, with D unresolved. CDR3 length equals 13 residues. Germline V gene data show CDR1 as SNHLY and CDR2 as FYNNEI. V dropped 0 bases and J dropped 6 bases, with 6 bases sitting between them. The CDR3 DNA reads as TGTGCCAGCAGTGAAGCGGTAGCCAATGAGCAGTTCTTC. It specifies CASSEAVANEQFF.

The V and J genes are TRBV7-2 and TRBJ1-6; D remains ambiguous. Germline V gene lookup returns CDR1 SGHTA and CDR2 FQGNSA. The CDR3 totals 12 residues. V lost 5 bases and J lost 10, with 9 bases in between. This chain's CDR3 is CASSVQQSPLHF. The CDR3 coding sequence is TGTGCCAGCAGCGTACAGCAATCACCCCTCCACTTT.

This rearrangement joins TRBV5-6 to TRBJ1-3, with 7 bases matching TRBD1. The CDR3 runs 16 residues. V lost 1 base to trimming and J lost 4 bases; unmatched junction nucleotides: 8. Germline CDR1 is SGHDT and CDR2 is YYEEEE. The CDR3 DNA is TGTGCCAGCAGCTTGCGACAGGGAGTACCGGGAAACACCATATATTTT. Translation: CASSLRQGVPGNTIYF.

The CDR3 here is CASRQGGAEAFF. DNA for the CDR3: TGCGCCAGCAGGCAGGGTGGCGCTGAAGCTTTCTTT. J is TRBJ1-1 and V is TRBV10-2, with D maybe TRBD1 (5 bases). Deletions cut 6 bases from V and 6 bases from J, with 11 bases between. This CDR3 is 12 amino acids long. The germline gives CDR1 WSHSY, CDR2 SAAADI.

The CDR3 loop is CASRGGGLATNEQFF. Here the CDR3 DNA reads TGTGCCAGCAGGGGAGGGGGACTAGCGACGAATGAGCAGTTCTTC. This chain links TRBV6-1 with TRBJ2-1, with 10 bases identical to TRBD2. Germline V lookup: CDR1 MNHNS, CDR2 SASEGT. The CDR3 is 15 amino acids. The V gene end was trimmed by 6 bases and the J gene end by 7 bases; junction bases not matched to a gene: 9.

The J gene is TRBJ2-2, the V gene TRBV2; 10 nucleotides align to TRBD1. The CDR3 sequence is 14 residues long. Germline values: CDR1 SNHLY, CDR2 FYNNEI. The V gene end was trimmed by 4 bases and the J gene end by 5 bases; junction bases not matched to a gene: 1. CDR3 residues: CASSGDRGTGELFF. The CDR3 DNA follows: TGTGCCAGCAGTGGGGACAGGGGTACCGGGGAGCTGTTTTTT.

The sample holds a few counts of this clone. The gene calls are TRBV7-6 and TRBJ2-5, with D unclear. The CDR3 length is 11 residues. The germline gives CDR1 SGHVS, CDR2 FNYEAQ. V lost 5 bases to trimming and J lost 3 bases, with 4 bases between them. The CDR3 DNA sequence: TGTGCCAGCAGCCAAAAAGAGACCCAGTACTTC. The encoded protein is CASSQKETQYF.

To note about this clone: The junction shows a germline mismatch at one end, possibly a read error. The V gene is TRBV7-7, the J gene TRBJ2-6; 10 nucleotides match TRBD2. Germline CDR1 SSHAT, CDR2 FNYEAQ (reference sequence). The CDR3 length is 17 residues. DNA for the CDR3: TGTGCTAGCAGTCGGGGACTAGCGAGTTCTGGGGCCAACGTCCTGACTTTC. Protein: CASSRGLASSGANVLTF. Filled out from reference TRBV7-7 and TRBJ2-6, the complete variable domain reads GAGVSQSPRYKVTKRGQDVTLRCDPISSHATLYWYQQALGQGPEFLTYFNYEAQPDKSGLPSDRFSAERPEGSISTLTIQRTEQRDSAMYRCASSRGLASSGANVLTFGAGSRLTVL.

This clone came up once. The chain has TRBV28 and TRBJ2-7; 8 nucleotides align to TRBD1. The CDR3 extends over 15 amino acids. Germline lookup yields CDR1 MDHEN and CDR2 SYDVKM. The J segment lost 0 bases and the V segment lost 6 bases, leaving 7 bases of the junction unmatched. The CDR3: CASSSGQGISYEQYF. Here the CDR3 DNA reads TGTGCCAGCAGCTCCGGACAGGGCATCTCCTACGAGCAGTACTTC.

V is TRBV5-1 and J is TRBJ2-5; 9 positions match TRBD1. Germline lookup yields CDR1 SGHRS and CDR2 YFSETQ. The ends lost 4 bases at V and 5 bases at J; junction bases unmatched: 6. The CDR3 is 14 residues long. The CDR3 DNA sequence: TGCGCCAGCAGCCCACAGGGGGCTCTGGAGACCCAGTACTTC. It specifies CASSPQGALETQYF.